This T cell receptor (beta chain) was observed in a study of T cell responses to AZD1222 COVID-19 vaccine. General study results and limits: Spike was spanned by vaccine-associated CD4 TCRs, with dominance at 160-218 and 743-854. Following two doses of AZD1222, Spike-specific TCR breadth and depth rose.

Repertoires were generated with immunoSEQ multiplex PCR, while TCRdb's copy carries only in-frame clones and drops some. This sample has around 180,000 clones; roughly nine tenths occur once, and the top ten carry approximately 6.9%. A remark on this clone: No antigen is known for it.

The sample was peripheral blood, taken on day 0 of AZD1222 vaccination. This receptor was obtained from an adult in good health.

CDR3 loop: CASSPGQASGNTIYF. The DNA of the CDR3 is TGTGCCAGCAGCCCGGGACAGGCCTCTGGAAACACCATATATTTT. This sequence joins TRBV3-1 (or the pseudogene TRBV3-2) and TRBJ1-3; 8 bases are a match to TRBD1. CDR1 is LGHDT and CDR2 is YNNKEL in the germline V gene (reference sequence). This CDR3 contains 15 residues. V shed 4 bases, J shed 0 bases, and the junction held 2 bases outside the gene matches.